Listed below are T cell receptor beta chains from one sample, sequenced in a study of control samples from healthy donors and cancer patients. Data came from immunoSEQ multiplex PCR; TCRdb stores just in-frame clones and leaves some out. The table lists more than 110,000 clones, about nine tenths of them singletons. Sequenced: blood. The receptors shown here come from a woman aged 30 to 39 in good health. Both conserved end residues are part of each CDR3. D genes are given only for firm matches. Clone size, where shown, is once, few, many, or a class for clones that have expanded.

NA	NA	TRBV18	TRBJ2-2	CASSPGAVITGELFF	TGTGCCAGCTCACCGGGGGCAGTCATCACCGGGGAGCTGTTTTTT
NA	NA	TRBV27	TRBJ1-5	CASSPLHQPQHF	TGTGCCAGCAGTCCTCTCCATCAGCCCCAGCATTTT
once	TRBD2	TRBV18	TRBJ2-7	CASSRTSGSQGSYEQYF	TGTGCCAGCTCAAGGACTAGCGGGAGTCAGGGGTCCTACGAGCAGTACTTC
NA	TRBD1	TRBV28	TRBJ1-1	CASSLYKGGGQAFF	TGTGCCAGCAGCCTATACAAAGGGGGCGGGCAAGCTTTCTTT
once	NA	TRBV7-9	TRBJ2-5	CASSRASTTQETQYF	TGTGCCAGCAGCCGAGCGTCCACGACCCAAGAGACCCAGTACTTC
NA	TRBD1	TRBV25-1	TRBJ1-6	CASSESVGGGWSPLHF	TGTGCCAGCAGTGAATCAGTAGGGGGCGGTTGGTCACCCCTCCACTTT
NA	NA	TRBV19	TRBJ2-2	CASRIANTGELFF	TGTGCCAGTAGAATAGCGAACACCGGGGAGCTGTTTTTT
NA	NA	TRBV10-3	TRBJ2-7	CAISVAIGPEGFPYEQYF	TGTGCCATCAGTGTAGCGATTGGGCCCGAGGGATTCCCCTACGAGCAGTACTTC
NA	NA	TRBV2	TRBJ1-4	CASSDERPTKKLFF	TGTGCCAGCAGTGACGAGCGACCAACTAAAAAACTGTTTTTT
NA	TRBD1	TRBV5-4	TRBJ2-2	CASRRQGTGELFF	TGTGCCAGCAGACGACAGGGCACCGGGGAGCTGTTTTTT
NA	TRBD1	TRBV29-1	TRBJ2-1	CSVPMTGVEYNEQFF	TGCAGCGTTCCAATGACAGGGGTAGAGTACAATGAGCAGTTCTTC
NA	NA	TRBV4-1	TRBJ1-2	CASSQVWRDGYTF	TGCGCCAGCAGCCAAGTGTGGAGGGATGGCTACACCTTC
NA	NA	TRBV29-1	TRBJ1-1	CSGHRSNTEAFF	TGCAGCGGTCACAGGTCGAACACTGAAGCTTTCTTT
NA	NA	TRBV30	TRBJ2-5	CAWSVSFGETQYF	TGTGCCTGGAGTGTTAGTTTTGGCGAGACCCAGTACTTC